Shown below are 11 T cell receptor beta chains from a single sample sequenced in a study of beta chain features in type 1 diabetes. General study points: Across all four CD4+ subsets, people with type 1 diabetes showed modestly shorter TCRB CDR3s.

These receptors' antigens are unknown. Since all of the isolated RNA was reverse transcribed, expressed TCRB transcripts were what got sequenced. TCRdb's table, derived via immunoSEQ multiplex PCR, lists solely in-frame clones and lacks some. Of roughly 230,000 clones listed, around 9.9% are singletons. The sequenced material came from naive CD4+ T cells from blood. The receptors come from a man aged 25-45 years with type 1 diabetes.

The gene calls are TRBV12-5 and TRBJ2-3, with a tentative D call TRBD2 (5 bases). The V end was cut by 1 base, the J end by 9 bases, with 14 bases between. The CDR3 contains 14 residues. Germline V CDR1 and CDR2: LGHNT, FRNRAP. This CDR3 reads CASGLGAADGTQYF. The CDR3 region has the DNA TGTGCTAGTGGTTTGGGGGCAGCGGACGGGACGCAGTATTTT. The full variable domain, rest sourced from reference TRBV12-5 and TRBJ2-3, is DARVTQTPRHKVTEMGQEVTMRCQPILGHNTVFWYRQTMMQGLELLAYFRNRAPLDDSGMPKDRFSAEMPDATLATLKIQPSEPRDSAVYFCASGLGAADGTQYFGPGTRLTVL.

The chain is built from TRBV30 and TRBJ1-6; possible D gene TRBD1, 6 bases. Trimming took off 2 bases at V and 8 bases at J, with 10 bases between the two ends. The CDR3 sequence is 13 residues long. From germline, CDR1 is GTSNPN and CDR2 SVGIG (reference sequence). CDR3 region: CAWSPRTDSPLHF. For the CDR3, the DNA is TGTGCCTGGAGTCCCCGGACAGATTCACCCCTCCACTTT.

This sequence joins TRBV5-1 and TRBJ2-5, with a weak D call TRBD1 (6 bases). CDR1 is SGHRS, CDR2 YFSETQ, per germline. Trimming pared 4 bases from V and 2 bases from J, leaving 9 bases between. There are 13 residues in the CDR3. The DNA for the CDR3 is TGCGCCAGCAGCAGTGGACAGCAAGAGACCCAGTACTTC. Translated, it gives CASSSGQQETQYF.

The chain recombines TRBV2 with TRBJ2-2; D is uncertain. CDR1 SNHLY and CDR2 FYNNEI come from the germline V gene. The CDR3 has 13 residues. Trimming stripped 3 bases from V and 4 bases from J, with 6 bases between. CDR3 in DNA: TGTGCCAGCAGTGAGAGTATCACCGGGGAGCTGTTTTTT. Translated, it gives CASSESITGELFF.

A note on this clone: This specimen includes other DNA sequences encoding the same CDR3. This chain links TRBV28 with TRBJ2-2; D is unresolved. Looked up from germline, CDR1 is MDHEN and CDR2 is SYDVKM. Trimming left V 2 bases short and J 6 bases short, with 4 bases between. CDR3 length equals 12 residues. CDR3: CASSLAAGELFF. CDR3 nucleotide sequence: TGTGCCAGCAGTTTAGCGGCCGGGGAGCTGTTTTTT.

Only a few counts were recorded for this clone. The chain couples TRBV5-1 to TRBJ2-7; 8 bases are a match to TRBD1. Germline values: CDR1 SGHRS, CDR2 YFSETQ. The CDR3 contains 14 residues. The trim removed 4 bases at V and 7 bases at J, leaving 10 bases unmatched. The CDR3 is CASSPVQGAHEQYF. The CDR3 DNA is TGCGCCAGCAGCCCGGTCCAGGGGGCGCATGAGCAGTACTTC. The full variable domain, rest sourced from reference TRBV5-1 and TRBJ2-7, is KAGVTQTPRYLIKTRGQQVTLSCSPISGHRSVSWYQQTPGQGLQFLFEYFSETQRNKGNFPGRFSGRQFSNSRSEMNVSTLELGDSALYLCASSPVQGAHEQYFGPGTRLTVT.

This clone was detected a few times. The CDR3 DNA is TGTGCCAGCAGCCTTTCCGACGGCCTAGCCTACGAGCAGTACTTC. Amino acids: CASSLSDGLAYEQYF. The V call is TRBV6-6, the J call TRBJ2-7; D gene unclear. V lost 6 bases, J lost 2 bases, and 17 bases lay in between. Looked up from germline, CDR1 is MNHNY and CDR2 is SVGAGI (reference sequence). There are 15 residues in the CDR3.

There are a few counts of this clone. The chain joins TRBV7-2 to TRBJ1-1; a possible D gene is TRBD1 (5 bases). The germline V gene encodes CDR1 SGHTA and CDR2 FQGNSA. The CDR3 totals 13 residues. Trimming removed 5 bases at V and 1 base at J, with 8 bases between. The CDR3 here is CASSQGQNTEAFF. The DNA of the CDR3 is TGTGCCAGCAGCCAAGGACAGAACACTGAAGCTTTCTTT. The whole variable domain, filled in from reference TRBV7-2 and TRBJ1-1, reads GAGVSQSPSNKVTEKGKDVELRCDPISGHTALYWYRQSLGQGLEFLIYFQGNSAPDKSGLPSDRFSAERTGGSVSTLTIQRTQQEDSAVYLCASSQGQNTEAFFGQGTRLTVV.

This clone was counted a few times. The chain has TRBV6-4 and TRBJ2-1; TRBD2 agrees at 13 bases. V shed 8 bases and J 3 bases; nucleotides not matched to a gene: 7. CDR1 MRHNA and CDR2 SNTAGT come from the germline V gene. CDR3 length: 16 residues. The CDR3 sequence: CASSRLAGGYYNEQFF. CDR3 DNA sequence: TGTGCCAGCTCTCGACTAGCGGGGGGCTACTACAATGAGCAGTTCTTC.

This clone was detected only a few times. This chain links TRBV6-5 with TRBJ2-7; weak D call: TRBD1 (6 bases). The CDR3 contains 13 residues. Per the germline V gene, CDR1 is MNHEY and CDR2 is SVGAGI. Trimming took 4 bases from V and 5 from J, leaving 12 bases between them. In DNA form, the CDR3 reads TGTGCCAGCAGTTCCAACAGGGAGAACGAGCAGTACTTC. Its protein is CASSSNRENEQYF.

This clone showed up just a few times. V is TRBV7-3 and J is TRBJ2-1, with 8 bases fitting TRBD2. The CDR3 is 16 amino acids. Germline V gene data show CDR1 as SGHTA and CDR2 as FQGTGA. Trimming removed 5 bases from V and 8 bases from J; junction bases left unmatched: 14. This CDR3 reads CASSPSPGLGGDEQFF. The CDR3 nucleotides read TGTGCCAGCAGCCCCTCTCCGGGACTAGGGGGGGATGAGCAGTTCTTC.